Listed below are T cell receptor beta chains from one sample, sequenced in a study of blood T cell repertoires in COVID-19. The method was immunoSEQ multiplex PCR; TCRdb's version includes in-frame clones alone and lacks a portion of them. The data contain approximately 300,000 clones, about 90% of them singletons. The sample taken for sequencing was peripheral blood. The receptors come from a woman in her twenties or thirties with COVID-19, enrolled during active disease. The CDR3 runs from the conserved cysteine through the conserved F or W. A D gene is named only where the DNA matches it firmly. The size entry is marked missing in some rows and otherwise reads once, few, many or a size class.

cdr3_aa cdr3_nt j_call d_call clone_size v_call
CASSSTGRNEKLFF TGTGCCAGCAGTTCAACAGGGCGGAATGAAAAACTGTTTTTT TRBJ1-4 . . TRBV2
CASSVGDRGYNEQFF TGTGCCAGCAGCGTAGGGGACAGGGGGTACAATGAGCAGTTCTTC TRBJ2-1 TRBD1 once TRBV9
CASSWVTSLGADTQYF TGTGCCAGCAGCTGGGTGACTAGCCTAGGTGCAGATACGCAGTATTTT TRBJ2-3 TRBD2 . TRBV28
CATSPGKGYEQYF TGTGCCACCAGCCCAGGGAAGGGCTACGAGCAGTACTTC TRBJ2-7 . . TRBV15
CASSIPRTSGRRNEQFF TGTGCCAGTAGTATCCCCAGGACTAGCGGGAGGAGGAATGAGCAGTTCTTC TRBJ2-1 TRBD2 . TRBV19
CASSQGTSGAGTQYF TGCGCCAGCAGCCAAGGGACTAGCGGCGCCGGTACGCAGTATTTT TRBJ2-3 TRBD2 . TRBV4-1
CASSLGQSGEKLFF TGTGCCAGCAGCTTGGGACAGTCGGGTGAAAAACTGTTTTTT TRBJ1-4 . . TRBV5-6
CSVEDGTGWRQETQYF TGCAGCGTTGAAGATGGGACAGGGTGGCGGCAAGAGACCCAGTACTTC TRBJ2-5 TRBD1 . TRBV29-1
CASSDSDRANYGYTF TGTGCCAGCAGTGACTCGGACAGGGCGAACTATGGCTACACCTTC TRBJ1-2 TRBD1 . TRBV6-4
CASSEAGGWTEAFF TGCGCCAGCAGTGAAGCGGGGGGATGGACTGAAGCTTTCTTT TRBJ1-1 . once TRBV10-1
CAISELRDTQYF TGTGCCATCAGTGAGCTGAGAGATACGCAGTATTTT TRBJ2-3 . once TRBV10-3
CASSLETSGVGDTQYF TGTGCCAGCAGCCTGGAGACTAGCGGGGTGGGGGATACGCAGTATTTT TRBJ2-3 TRBD2 . TRBV5-4
CASSRPGTGGHYGYTF TGTGCCAGCAGCAGACCCGGGACAGGGGGCCACTATGGCTACACCTTC TRBJ1-2 TRBD1 . TRBV9
CASSIDRVGNQPQHF TGTGCCAGTAGCATCGACAGGGTGGGCAATCAGCCCCAGCATTTT TRBJ1-5 TRBD1 . TRBV19
CASSLNRGGLYEQYF TGCGCCAGCAGCCTGAACAGGGGCGGGCTCTACGAGCAGTACTTC TRBJ2-7 TRBD1 . TRBV4-3
CASSAGLNSYEQYF TGTGCCAGCAGCGCGGGACTGAATAGCTACGAGCAGTACTTC TRBJ2-7 . . TRBV9
CASSLGQGVLYEQYF TGCGCCAGCAGCTTGGGACAGGGTGTGTTGTACGAGCAGTACTTC TRBJ2-7 TRBD1 few TRBV5-1
CASSQDWRLAEHNEQFF TGCGCCAGCAGCCAAGATTGGAGACTAGCGGAACACAATGAGCAGTTCTTC TRBJ2-1 TRBD2 . TRBV4-3